This passage covers 26 T cell receptor beta chains from one sample sequenced in a study of long-term antiretroviral therapy in people with HIV. At survey level, the immunoSEQ assay was run in its v3.0 version. The protocol was immunoSEQ multiplex PCR, while the TCRdb copy is restricted to in-frame clones and leaves out a portion. Of fewer than 35,000 clones in the sample, almost 85% were seen once. The sequenced sample was unsorted PBMCs, obtained about 3.3 years after starting antiretroviral therapy. These receptor sequences come from a man between 18 and 35 years old with HIV.

This chain uses TRBV9 with TRBJ2-5; 8 nucleotides align to TRBD1. The germline CDR1 and CDR2 sequences are SGDLS and YYNGEE. V shed 0 bases, J shed 1 base, and the junction held 2 bases outside the gene matches. The CDR3 sequence is 15 residues long. This chain's CDR3 is CASSVEGQAQETQYF. The CDR3 DNA reads TGTGCCAGCAGCGTAGAGGGACAGGCCCAAGAGACCCAGTACTTC.

This clone has just one count. The chain uses TRBV28 and TRBJ2-5; TRBD1 is a possible D gene (6 bases). CDR3 size: 14 residues. From germline, CDR1 is MDHEN and CDR2 SYDVKM. V was cut by 5 bases and J by 4 bases, with 14 bases left in between. The CDR3 DNA sequence: TGTGCCAGCAGTCCCCGGGACACAAGAGAGACCCAGTACTTC. This translates into CASSPRDTRETQYF.

The rearrangement links TRBV27 to TRBJ2-1, with a possible D match to TRBD2 (5 bases). The CDR3 is made up of 13 amino acids. With 4 bases removed from V and 5 bases from J, the gap between germline ends came to 9 bases. Germline values: CDR1 MNHEY, CDR2 SMNVEV (reference sequence). The CDR3 DNA follows: TGTGCCAGCAGTTCTGGGAGAAACAATGAGCAGTTCTTC. Translated, it gives CASSSGRNNEQFF.

The chain joins TRBV27 to TRBJ2-7; D could derive from TRBD1 or TRBD2 (7 bases each). V lost 3 bases, J lost 3 bases, and 18 bases lay in between. CDR1 is MNHEY, CDR2 SMNVEV, per germline (reference sequence). This CDR3 is built from 16 residues. This chain's CDR3 is CASSFSGGTTFYEQYF. Written as DNA, the CDR3 is TGTGCCAGCAGTTTTTCAGGGGGGACTACTTTCTACGAGCAGTACTTC.

This clone has just one count. Other DNA variants within this sample encode the same CDR3. The rearrangement uses TRBV5-1 and TRBJ2-7; 7 nucleotides match TRBD1. V dropped 0 bases and J dropped 0; count of bases not matched to a gene: 3. Germline CDR1 is SGHRS and CDR2 is YFSETQ. This CDR3 spans 15 amino acids. This chain's CDR3 is CASSLVTGASYEQYF. Written as DNA, the CDR3 is TGCGCCAGCAGCTTGGTAACAGGGGCCTCCTACGAGCAGTACTTC.

The chain carries TRBV19 and TRBJ1-4; D unclear. V was clipped by 5 bases and J by 5 bases, with 9 bases between them. CDR1 is LNHDA, CDR2 SQIVND, per germline (reference sequence). The CDR3 totals 13 residues. The CDR3 region is CASSGDLNEKLFF. For the CDR3, the DNA is TGTGCCAGTAGTGGGGATCTAAATGAAAAACTGTTTTTT.

The rearrangement uses TRBV9 and TRBJ2-6; 7 nucleotides align to TRBD1. V shed 5 bases and J 2 bases; nucleotides not matched to a gene: 4. This CDR3 comprises 15 residues. Germline assignment: CDR1 SGDLS and CDR2 YYNGEE. The CDR3, as DNA: TGTGCCAGCAGGGGGACAGAAGCTGGGGCCAACGTCCTGACTTTC. Translated: CASRGTEAGANVLTF. Complete variable domain (other parts from reference TRBV9 and TRBJ2-6): DSGVTQTPKHLITATGQRVTLRCSPRSGDLSVYWYQQSLDQGLQFLIQYYNGEERAKGNILERFSAQQFPDLHSELNLSSLELGDSALYFCASRGTEAGANVLTFGAGSRLTVL.

The J gene is TRBJ2-3, the V gene TRBV28; D is uncertain. Germline V gives CDR1 MDHEN, CDR2 SYDVKM. This CDR3 contains 14 residues. Trimming stripped 4 bases from V and 6 bases from J, with 14 bases between. The CDR3 is CASSSSPLLDTQYF. The CDR3 coding sequence is TGTGCCAGCAGTTCCTCCCCCTTATTGGATACGCAGTATTTT. Complete variable domain (other parts from reference TRBV28 and TRBJ2-3): DVKVTQSSRYLVKRTGEKVFLECVQDMDHENMFWYRQDPGLGLRLIYFSYDVKMKEKGDIPEGYSVSREKKERFSLILESASTNQTSMYLCASSSSPLLDTQYFGPGTRLTVL.

CDR3 bases: TGCGCCAGCAGCTTGGCTGGGGCCAACGTCCTGACTTTC. Translating it yields CASSLAGANVLTF. The chain combines TRBV5-1 with TRBJ2-6; D ambiguous. Germline assignment: CDR1 SGHRS and CDR2 YFSETQ. V gave up 0 bases and J gave up 2 bases, with 0 bases separating them. CDR3 length equals 13 residues.

The sample holds a few counts of this clone. This CDR3 is also generated by other DNA sequences in the sample. The chain combines TRBV4-1 with TRBJ1-1, with D hard to call. The V and J ends lost 1 base and 1 base respectively, with 7 bases between them. Per the germline V gene, CDR1 is MGHRA and CDR2 is YSYEKL. This CDR3 is built from 14 residues. This CDR3 reads CASSQARENTEAFF. In DNA form, the CDR3 reads TGCGCCAGCAGCCAAGCCAGAGAGAACACTGAAGCTTTCTTT.

The gene calls are TRBV27 and TRBJ2-1; 16 bases align to TRBD2. This CDR3 is 21 amino acids long. V trimming: 5 bases; J trimming: 8 bases; junction bases outside the gene matches: 21. CDR1 is MNHEY, CDR2 SMNVEV, per germline (reference sequence). The CDR3 is CASSPLVGGLAGGAGVYEQFF. As DNA, the CDR3 is TGTGCCAGCAGTCCCCTAGTTGGGGGACTAGCGGGGGGGGCAGGAGTTTATGAGCAGTTCTTC.

The chain carries TRBV7-6 and TRBJ2-5; 7 bases map to TRBD1. The germline gives CDR1 SGHVS, CDR2 FNYEAQ. The CDR3 is made up of 16 amino acids. V trimming: 4 bases; J trimming: 1 base; junction bases outside the gene matches: 9. The CDR3 loop is CASSSRQGEVQETQYF. CDR3 sequence (DNA): TGTGCCAGCAGCTCCCGACAGGGAGAGGTCCAAGAGACCCAGTACTTC.

CDR3: CSAGGDLEAFF. CDR3 nucleotide sequence: TGCAGTGCGGGGGGGGACCTTGAAGCTTTCTTT. This chain links TRBV20-1 with TRBJ1-1; D possibly corresponds to TRBD1 (5 bases). Germline-derived CDR1 and CDR2 are DFQATT and SNEGSKA (reference sequence). Deletions cut 6 bases from V and 7 bases from J, with 12 bases between. CDR3 length equals 11 residues.

The CDR3 nucleotides are TGTGCCAGCAGTCCCAATACACATAACTATGGCTACACCTTC. This sequence encodes CASSPNTHNYGYTF. The rearrangement uses TRBV7-2 and TRBJ1-2; D is uncertain. V was shortened by 6 bases and J by 1 base, with 12 bases between the two germline ends. CDR3 size: 14 residues. Germline lookup yields CDR1 SGHTA and CDR2 FQGNSA.

There are a few counts of this clone. V is TRBV28 and J is TRBJ2-7; D perhaps matches TRBD2 (6 bases). The CDR3 is made up of 13 amino acids. V was shortened by 7 bases and J by 3 bases, with 13 bases between the two germline ends. Germline values: CDR1 MDHEN, CDR2 SYDVKM. CDR3 amino acids: CASTRLGIYEQYF. CDR3 bases: TGTGCCAGCACCCGACTAGGAATCTACGAGCAGTACTTC.

The V call is TRBV2, the J call TRBJ2-3; D remains ambiguous. Trimming removed 2 bases at V and 8 bases at J, with 20 bases between. Per the germline V gene, CDR1 is SNHLY and CDR2 is FYNNEI. This CDR3 is built from 16 residues. The CDR3 protein is CASSESLSHDLLTQYF. The CDR3 nucleotides read TGTGCCAGCAGTGAATCGCTATCCCACGACTTACTTACGCAGTATTTT.

The chain is built from TRBV11-2 and TRBJ2-2; maybe TRBD1 (5 bases). Trimming left V 1 base short and J 0 bases short, with 6 bases between. Germline CDR1 SGHAT, CDR2 FQNNGV. CDR3 length: 15 amino acids. Here the CDR3 DNA reads TGTGCCAGCAGCTTAGTACAGGCGAACACCGGGGAGCTGTTTTTT. Protein: CASSLVQANTGELFF.

The chain couples TRBV5-6 to TRBJ2-7, with TRBD1 matching over 8 bases. Germline CDR1 is SGHDT and CDR2 is YYEEEE. J lost 5 bases, V lost 3 bases, and 4 bases had no gene match. This CDR3 comprises 13 residues. The CDR3 DNA reads TGTGCCAGCAGCTGGGGGACAGGCAACGAGCAGTACTTC. Translated: CASSWGTGNEQYF.

This chain links TRBV28 with TRBJ2-1; 7 positions agree with TRBD1. V was pared by 7 bases and J by 2 bases, with 11 bases of the junction left unmatched. Germline V gives CDR1 MDHEN, CDR2 SYDVKM. This CDR3 spans 16 amino acids. The CDR3 sequence is CASTNMKQGTYNEQFF. CDR3 bases: TGTGCCAGCACCAATATGAAACAGGGGACCTACAATGAGCAGTTCTTC.

This clone was counted a few times. The chain links TRBV29-1 to TRBJ2-2, with D possibly called TRBD1 or TRBD2 (6 bases each). V gave up 3 bases and J gave up 6 bases, with 14 bases separating them. From germline, CDR1 is SQVTM and CDR2 ANQGSEA. The CDR3 sequence is 14 residues long. CDR3 in amino acids: CSVEVSGAAGELFF. The DNA for the CDR3 is TGCAGCGTTGAGGTCTCGGGGGCAGCCGGGGAGCTGTTTTTT.

The chain employs TRBV5-1 and TRBJ2-2, with D perhaps TRBD2 (6 bases). This CDR3 comprises 14 residues. V was pared by 2 bases and J by 3 bases, with 8 bases between. The germline CDR1 and CDR2 sequences are SGHRS and YFSETQ. CDR3 loop: CASSFGGYTGELFF. Here the CDR3 DNA reads TGCGCCAGCAGCTTTGGAGGGTACACCGGGGAGCTGTTTTTT.

This clone was seen a few times. This chain joins TRBV5-6 and TRBJ1-6; D remains ambiguous. CDR3 length equals 14 residues. The V and J ends lost 0 bases and 9 bases respectively, with 10 bases between them. Germline V gene data show CDR1 as SGHDT and CDR2 as YYEEEE. CDR3 amino acids: CASSLGRQVSPLHF. As DNA, the CDR3 is TGTGCCAGCAGCTTGGGGCGGCAGGTTTCACCCCTCCACTTT.

The gene calls are TRBV7-2 and TRBJ1-1, with D tentatively TRBD1 (5 bases). V was pared by 5 bases and J by 3 bases, with 13 bases between. The length of the CDR3 is 14 residues. CDR1 is SGHTA and CDR2 is FQGNSA in the germline V gene. The chain's CDR3 is CASSPEVRDTEAFF. The CDR3 nucleotides read TGTGCCAGCAGCCCCGAGGTCAGGGACACTGAAGCTTTCTTT.

This chain connects TRBV4-3 to TRBJ2-2; 12 positions match TRBD2. Looked up from germline, CDR1 is LGHNA and CDR2 is YSLEER. The J segment lost 3 bases and the V segment lost 3 bases, leaving 8 bases of the junction unmatched. This CDR3 is 18 amino acids long. The DNA of the CDR3 is TGCGCCAGCAGCCAGGAAAGGAGACTAGCGGGAGACACCGGGGAGCTGTTTTTT. This gives the protein CASSQERRLAGDTGELFF.

This chain joins TRBV5-6 and TRBJ2-7, with a tentative D call TRBD1 (6 bases). This CDR3 contains 12 residues. Trimming pared 3 bases from V and 6 bases from J, leaving 10 bases between. CDR1 is SGHDT and CDR2 is YYEEEE in the germline V gene. CDR3 coding DNA: TGTGCCAGCAGCTGGGTAGGGGGCGAGCAGTACTTC. Amino acid sequence: CASSWVGGEQYF.

The genes are TRBV15 and TRBJ2-7; 8 positions match TRBD2. The V segment lost 2 bases and the J segment 3 bases; nucleotides outside the gene matches: 9. CDR3 length: 16 residues. The germline CDR1 and CDR2 sequences are LNHNV and YYDKDF (reference sequence). The CDR3 nucleotides are TGTGCCACCAGCAGAAGCGCCTCGGGAGGGGGCTACGAGCAGTACTTC. This codes for CATSRSASGGGYEQYF.